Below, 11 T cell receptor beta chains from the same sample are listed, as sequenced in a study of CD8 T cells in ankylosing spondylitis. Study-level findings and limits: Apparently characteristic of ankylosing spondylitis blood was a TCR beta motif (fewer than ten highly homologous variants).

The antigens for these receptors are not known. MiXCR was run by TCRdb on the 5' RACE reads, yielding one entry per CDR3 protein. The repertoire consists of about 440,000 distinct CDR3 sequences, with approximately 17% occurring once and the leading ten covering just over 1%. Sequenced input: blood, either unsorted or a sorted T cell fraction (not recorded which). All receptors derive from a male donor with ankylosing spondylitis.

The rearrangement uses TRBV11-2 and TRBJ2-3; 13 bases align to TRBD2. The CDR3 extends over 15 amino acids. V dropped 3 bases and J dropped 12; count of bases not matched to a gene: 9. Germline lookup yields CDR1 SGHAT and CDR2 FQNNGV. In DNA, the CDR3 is TGTGCCAGCAGCTTGACTAGCGGGGGGCCTGAAAAACAGTATTTT. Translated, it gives CASSLTSGGPEKQYF.

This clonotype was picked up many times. The CDR3 region has the DNA TGCGCCAGCCGTTGGGGGAGTTCACCCCTCCACTTT. Protein product: CASRWGSSPLHF. This chain links TRBV5-1 with TRBJ1-6; D perhaps matches TRBD1 (5 bases). This CDR3 comprises 12 residues. Per the germline V gene, CDR1 is SGHRS and CDR2 is YFSETQ. The V and J ends lost 7 bases and 9 bases respectively, with 11 bases between them.

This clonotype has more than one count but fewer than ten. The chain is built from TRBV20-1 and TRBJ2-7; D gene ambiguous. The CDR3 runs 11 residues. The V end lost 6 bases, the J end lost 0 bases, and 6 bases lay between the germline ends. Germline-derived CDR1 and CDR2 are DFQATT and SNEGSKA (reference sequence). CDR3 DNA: TGCAGTGCGGTTATCTCCTACGAGCAGTACTTC. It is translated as CSAVISYEQYF.

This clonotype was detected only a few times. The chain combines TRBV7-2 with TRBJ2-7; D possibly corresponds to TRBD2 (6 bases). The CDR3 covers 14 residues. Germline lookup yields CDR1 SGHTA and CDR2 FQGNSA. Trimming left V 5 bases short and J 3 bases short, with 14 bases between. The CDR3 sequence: CASSLWDGGYEQYF. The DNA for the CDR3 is TGTGCCAGCAGCCTTTGGGACGGGGGCTACGAGCAGTACTTC.

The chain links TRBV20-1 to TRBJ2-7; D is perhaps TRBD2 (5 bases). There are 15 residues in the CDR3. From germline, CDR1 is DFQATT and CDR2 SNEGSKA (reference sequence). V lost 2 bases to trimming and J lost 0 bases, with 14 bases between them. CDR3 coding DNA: TGCAGTGCTAGACCCCCTGTGGGGAGCTCCTACGAGCAGTACTTC. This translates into CSARPPVGSSYEQYF.

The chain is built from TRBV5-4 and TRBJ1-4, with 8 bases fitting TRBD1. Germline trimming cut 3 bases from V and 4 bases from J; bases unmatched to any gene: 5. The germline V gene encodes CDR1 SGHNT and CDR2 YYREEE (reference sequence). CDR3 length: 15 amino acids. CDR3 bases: TGTGCCAGCAGCTCCTCGGGACAGGTTAATGAAAAACTGTTTTTT. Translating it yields CASSSSGQVNEKLFF.

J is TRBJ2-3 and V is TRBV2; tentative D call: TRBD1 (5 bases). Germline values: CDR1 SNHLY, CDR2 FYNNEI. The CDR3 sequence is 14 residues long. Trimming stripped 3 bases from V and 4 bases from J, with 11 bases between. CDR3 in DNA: TGTGCCAGCAGTGACCAGGGATACGCAGATACGCAGTATTTT. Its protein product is CASSDQGYADTQYF.

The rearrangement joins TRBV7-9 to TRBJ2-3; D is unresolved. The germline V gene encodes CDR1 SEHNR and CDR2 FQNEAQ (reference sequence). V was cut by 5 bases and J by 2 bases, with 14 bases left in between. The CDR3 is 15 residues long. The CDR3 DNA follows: TGTGCCAGCAGCGGCTGGACGACCCTCACAGATACGCAGTATTTT. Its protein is CASSGWTTLTDTQYF.

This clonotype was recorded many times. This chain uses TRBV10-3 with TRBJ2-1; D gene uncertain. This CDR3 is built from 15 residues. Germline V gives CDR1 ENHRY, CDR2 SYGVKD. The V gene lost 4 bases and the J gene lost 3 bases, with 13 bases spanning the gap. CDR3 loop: CAISAGSGDYNEQFF. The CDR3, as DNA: TGTGCCATCAGTGCCGGGTCTGGGGACTACAATGAGCAGTTCTTC.

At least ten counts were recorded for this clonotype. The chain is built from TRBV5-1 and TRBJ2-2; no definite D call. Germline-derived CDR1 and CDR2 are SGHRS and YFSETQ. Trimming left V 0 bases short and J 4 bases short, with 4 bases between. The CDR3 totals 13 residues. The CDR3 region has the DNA TGCGCCAGCAGCTTGGAACGCACCGGGGAGCTGTTTTTT. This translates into CASSLERTGELFF.

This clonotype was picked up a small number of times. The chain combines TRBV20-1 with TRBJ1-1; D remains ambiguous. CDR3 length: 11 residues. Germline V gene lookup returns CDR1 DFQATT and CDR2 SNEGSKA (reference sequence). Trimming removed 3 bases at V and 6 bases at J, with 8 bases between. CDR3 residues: CSARGKAEAFF. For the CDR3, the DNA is TGCAGTGCTAGGGGAAAGGCTGAAGCTTTCTTT.